One sample yielded the 6 T cell receptor beta chains listed below, sequenced in a study of T cells in Graves' hyperthyroidism and ophthalmopathy (dated by TCRdb to about 2019). Libraries came from multiplex PCR. The instrument given in TCRdb is Illumina HiSeq 2000. Amplification of TCR beta CDR3 regions was carried out from RNA transcripts. A first-round RT-PCR of the TCR CDR3 used the HTBI primer set with the Qiagen OneStep RT-PCR kit. The public reads were reanalyzed by TCRdb: fastp trimming at Q25, MiXCR alignment, in-frame beta chains only. All rows with the same CDR3 protein become a single entry with the most common DNA and genes. The sample records about 610,000 distinct CDR3 sequences, around 16% of which are singletons. The ten largest clones take up around 3.3% of the sample. The specimen sequenced was blood. The receptor source for this set is a woman in her thirties or forties with Graves' ophthalmopathy.

This sequence joins TRBV5-4 and TRBJ2-2, with 14 bases aligning to TRBD2. V shed 4 bases, J shed 6 bases, and the junction held 14 bases outside the gene matches. Germline V gives CDR1 SGHNT, CDR2 YYREEE (reference sequence). This CDR3 has 19 amino acids. The DNA of the CDR3 is TGTGCCAGCAGCGTCGACCGACTAGCGGGAGGGCCGTCGTCCGGGGAGCTGTTTTTT. Translated: CASSVDRLAGGPSSGELFF.

This clonotype was seen ten or more times. The gene calls are TRBV6-5 and TRBJ2-7, with D unclear. The CDR3 length is 15 residues. V lost 0 bases to trimming and J lost 2 bases, with 11 bases between them. From germline, CDR1 is MNHEY and CDR2 SVGAGI. The CDR3 DNA is TGTGCCAGCAGTTACTCGATTTTAGAGACCTACGAGCAGTACTTC. Its protein product is CASSYSILETYEQYF.

The chain couples TRBV20-1 to TRBJ2-7; 11 bases are a match to TRBD2. The CDR3 has 14 residues. Germline values: CDR1 DFQATT, CDR2 SNEGSKA (reference sequence). V shed 3 bases and J 6 bases; nucleotides not matched to a gene: 7. The CDR3 DNA reads TGCAGTGCTAGCTCGGGACTAGCGGTTGGCGAGCAGTACTTC. Translated, it gives CSASSGLAVGEQYF.

This clonotype appeared many times. V and J are TRBV7-9 and TRBJ2-5; TRBD2 might be the D (6 bases). This CDR3 comprises 15 residues. The germline gives CDR1 SEHNR, CDR2 FQNEAQ (reference sequence). Trimming pared 2 bases from V and 5 bases from J, leaving 15 bases between. DNA of the CDR3: TGTGCCAGCAGCTTATCCGCTGAGCGGGTCGAGACCCAGTACTTC. It is translated as CASSLSAERVETQYF. The whole variable domain, remainder taken from reference TRBV7-9 and TRBJ2-5, is DTGVSQNPRHKITKRGQNVTFRCDPISEHNRLYWYRQTLGQGPEFLTYFQNEAQLEKSRLLSDRFSAERPKGSFSTLEIQRTEQGDSAMYLCASSLSAERVETQYFGPGTRLLVL.

With regard to this clonotype: Possible read error: a much larger clone is one base away. The rearrangement links TRBV12-3 or TRBV12-4 to TRBJ2-7, with D possibly matching TRBD1 (6 bases). This CDR3 is 16 amino acids long. CDR3 amino acids: CASSFWGRQATYEQCF. Here the CDR3 DNA reads TGTGCCAGCAGTTTCTGGGGGCGACAGGCCACCTACGAGCAGTGCTTC.

There are many counts of this clonotype. This chain connects TRBV11-2 to TRBJ2-7, with TRBD1 matching 7 bases. Germline V lookup: CDR1 SGHAT, CDR2 FQNNGV. V gave up 1 base and J gave up 3 bases; unmatched junction bases: 15. The CDR3 sequence is 18 residues long. The CDR3 loop is CASSLAYPGPRQGYEQYF. The CDR3 coding sequence is TGTGCCAGCAGCTTAGCCTACCCAGGCCCGAGACAGGGCTACGAGCAGTACTTC.